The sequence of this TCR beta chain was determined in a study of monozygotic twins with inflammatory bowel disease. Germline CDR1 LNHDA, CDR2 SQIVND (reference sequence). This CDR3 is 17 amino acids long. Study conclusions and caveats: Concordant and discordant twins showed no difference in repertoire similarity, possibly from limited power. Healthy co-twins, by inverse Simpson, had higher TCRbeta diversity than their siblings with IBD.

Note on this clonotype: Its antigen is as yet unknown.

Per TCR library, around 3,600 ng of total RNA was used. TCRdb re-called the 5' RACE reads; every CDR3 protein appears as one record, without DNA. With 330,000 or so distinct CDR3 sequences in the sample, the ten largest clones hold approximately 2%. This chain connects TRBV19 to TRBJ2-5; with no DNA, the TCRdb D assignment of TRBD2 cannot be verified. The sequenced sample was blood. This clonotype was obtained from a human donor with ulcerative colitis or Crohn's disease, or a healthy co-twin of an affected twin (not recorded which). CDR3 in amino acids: CASSTSLAGRLGETQYF.